These 5 T cell receptor beta chains came from one sample sequenced in a study of T cell repertoires in cytomegalovirus infection (dated by TCRdb to between 2018 and 2020). The listed sequencing device is Illumina HiSeq 1500. TCRdb reprocessed the public reads (quality trimming at Q25 with fastp, clone calling with MiXCR) and kept in-frame beta chains. Rows are combined by CDR3 protein, so each entry shows the most common genes and DNA. This sample is represented by a few hundred thousand distinct CDR3 sequences; about 15% of them were singletons. Less than 50% of the sample is in the top ten clones. The sample was CD8+ T cells from PBMCs. These receptors all stem from a human donor in good health (CMV status not recorded). Some clones in this sample may be carry-over from other donors' samples.

The chain carries TRBV6-2 or TRBV6-3 and TRBJ2-1; D perhaps matches TRBD2 (6 bases). V was cut by 2 bases and J by 2 bases, with 10 bases left in between. This CDR3 has 15 amino acids. Germline V gives CDR1 MNHEY, CDR2 SVGEGT. The DNA for the CDR3 is TGTGCCAGCAGTTACGGGACTGGTCCCTACAATGAGCAGTTCTTC. This gives the protein CASSYGTGPYNEQFF.

The chain employs TRBV25-1 and TRBJ1-2; 7 bases agree with TRBD1. V trimming: 0 bases; J trimming: 6 bases; junction bases outside the gene matches: 13. CDR3 length: 17 residues. The V gene's germline CDR1 is MGHDK and CDR2 SYGVNS. CDR3 protein: CASSEYYEGADQDGYTF. Here the CDR3 DNA reads TGTGCCAGCAGTGAATATTATGAGGGGGCGGACCAGGATGGCTACACCTTC.

There are many counts of this clonotype. This rearrangement joins TRBV19 to TRBJ2-1; D ambiguous. Between the trimmed V and J ends, which lost 1 base and 6 bases, there was a span of 4 bases. CDR3 size: 12 residues. CDR1 is LNHDA and CDR2 is SQIVND in the germline V gene (reference sequence). CDR3 in amino acids: CASSIVGNEQFF. DNA for the CDR3: TGTGCCAGTAGTATAGTGGGCAATGAGCAGTTCTTC.

The chain carries TRBV11-2 and TRBJ2-1; 8 bases match TRBD2. The J segment lost 6 bases and the V segment lost 4 bases, leaving 8 bases of the junction unmatched. CDR1 and CDR2 (germline): SGHAT, FQNNGV. The length of the CDR3 is 15 residues. The CDR3 sequence: CASSSGGAYVNEQFF. The CDR3 DNA sequence: TGTGCCAGCAGCTCGGGGGGGGCCTACGTCAATGAGCAGTTCTTC.

V gene TRBV7-8 combines with J gene TRBJ2-3; 15 bases match TRBD2. CDR3 length: 18 residues. The V and J ends lost 4 bases and 6 bases, in that order; junction bases with no gene match: 11. The V gene's germline CDR1 is SGHVS and CDR2 FQNEAQ. The CDR3 region is CASSSRGGLAGGADTQYF. In nucleotides, the CDR3 is TGTGCCAGCAGCTCCCGTGGAGGACTAGCGGGGGGGGCGGATACGCAGTATTTT.